Below are 18 T cell receptor beta chains sequenced from a single sample in a study of blood T cell repertoires in COVID-19. Here immunoSEQ multiplex PCR was the method, and the copy in TCRdb shows in-frame clones only, minus some. The repertoire consists of 150,000 to 200,000 clones, with around nine tenths occurring once and the leading ten covering 0.45% to 0.65%. The sequenced sample was peripheral blood. Source of these receptors: a man aged 50 or older with acute or convalescent COVID-19.

The CDR3 sequence: CASSHLKSDRYYTGELFF. The CDR3 region has the DNA TGCGCCAGCAGCCACCTTAAATCGGACAGGTACTACACCGGGGAGCTGTTTTTT. The chain couples TRBV5-1 to TRBJ2-2; 7 nucleotides match TRBD1. The CDR3 has 18 residues. The ends lost 4 bases at V and 3 bases at J; junction bases unmatched: 15. The germline V gene has CDR1 SGHRS and CDR2 YFSETQ.

V gene TRBV7-2 combines with J gene TRBJ2-5; 8 bases match TRBD1. CDR1 and CDR2 (germline): SGHTA, FQGNSA. The ends lost 2 bases at V and 6 bases at J; junction bases unmatched: 8. The CDR3 loop spans 15 amino acids. The CDR3 is CASSLTPGGGKTQYF. DNA for the CDR3: TGTGCCAGCAGCTTAACCCCAGGGGGCGGAAAGACCCAGTACTTC.

The rearrangement uses TRBV27 and TRBJ2-7; 11 bases are a match to TRBD1. The V segment lost 2 bases and the J segment 4 bases; nucleotides outside the gene matches: 4. Germline lookup yields CDR1 MNHEY and CDR2 SMNVEV (reference sequence). The CDR3 is 15 amino acids. The CDR3 sequence is CASSLTGQGAYEQYF. CDR3 nucleotide sequence: TGTGCCAGCAGTTTAACCGGACAGGGGGCTTACGAGCAGTACTTC.

The J gene is TRBJ2-1, the V gene TRBV6-5; 16 bases fit TRBD2. V lost 7 bases to trimming and J lost 10 bases; unmatched junction nucleotides: 7. The germline CDR1 and CDR2 sequences are MNHEY and SVGAGI. The CDR3 runs to 15 residues. This chain's CDR3 is CASTTGTSGRGEQFF. The CDR3 bases are TGTGCCAGCACCACCGGGACTAGCGGGAGGGGGGAGCAGTTCTTC.

In its sample, this clone was seen a few times. The V and J genes are TRBV6-7 and TRBJ2-7, with D possibly matching TRBD2 (5 bases). TRBV6-7 is identified as an open reading frame with a role that is uncertain. The CDR3 spans 15 residues. The V and J ends lost 2 bases and 2 bases respectively, with 13 bases between them. This chain's CDR3 is CASSYSSLRAYEQYV. The CDR3 DNA sequence: TGTGCCAGCAGTTACAGCAGTCTGAGGGCCTACGAGCAGTACGTC.

The chain combines TRBV28 with TRBJ1-1; D uncertain. Germline V gene lookup returns CDR1 MDHEN and CDR2 SYDVKM. The germline V and J ends were trimmed by 6 bases and 2 bases, with 16 bases remaining between them. The CDR3 consists of 15 residues. CDR3 loop: CASRKSDPENTEAFF. The CDR3 nucleotides are TGTGCCAGCAGAAAAAGCGACCCAGAAAACACTGAAGCTTTCTTT.

This clone was seen a single time. V gene TRBV11-2 combines with J gene TRBJ1-3, with a weak D call TRBD1 (5 bases). The germline V and J ends were trimmed by 5 bases and 3 bases, with 14 bases remaining between them. This CDR3 contains 15 residues. Germline-derived CDR1 and CDR2 are SGHAT and FQNNGV. The DNA for the CDR3 is TGTGCCAGCAGCCCCTACCCTAGGGGTGGAAACACCATATATTTT. This sequence encodes CASSPYPRGGNTIYF.

The table lists this clone with a few counts. The CDR3, as DNA: TGTGCCAGCAGCCACACACAGGGAACTAATCAAGCTGAAGCTTTCTTT. It translates to CASSHTQGTNQAEAFF. This chain joins TRBV7-9 and TRBJ1-1; a possible D gene is TRBD1 (6 bases). CDR1 and CDR2 (germline): SEHNR, FQNEAQ (reference sequence). Trimming took off 5 bases at V and 6 bases at J, with 22 bases between the two ends. The CDR3 is 16 residues long.

The CDR3 here is CAISPTSGEETQYF. The CDR3 DNA sequence: TGTGCCATCAGCCCGACTAGCGGGGAAGAGACCCAGTACTTC. The genes are TRBV10-3 and TRBJ2-5, with 11 nucleotides matching TRBD2. Germline trimming cut 6 bases from V and 3 bases from J; bases unmatched to any gene: 3. CDR1 is ENHRY and CDR2 is SYGVKD in the germline V gene. This CDR3 comprises 14 residues.

This sequence joins TRBV5-1 and TRBJ2-2; 10 bases fit TRBD1. Germline V lookup: CDR1 SGHRS, CDR2 YFSETQ. Unmatched junction bases numbered 10, after V lost 4 bases and J lost 4 bases. There are 17 residues in the CDR3. CDR3 DNA: TGCGCCAGCAGCATGCTGCCGGGACAGGGGTCCACCGGGGAGCTGTTTTTT. This gives the protein CASSMLPGQGSTGELFF.

This clone has a single count. The J gene is TRBJ1-3, the V gene TRBV12-3 or TRBV12-4; no clear D. The CDR3 extends over 12 amino acids. Trimming left V 5 bases short and J 4 bases short, with 6 bases between. Here the CDR3 DNA reads TGTGCCAGCAGTAACGCGGGAAACACCATATATTTT. Translating it yields CASSNAGNTIYF.

The V call is TRBV9, the J call TRBJ2-2; weak D call: TRBD2 (5 bases). Per germline, CDR1 SGDLS and CDR2 YYNGEE. This CDR3 region has 14 residues. The V end lost 0 bases, the J end lost 8 bases, and 11 bases lay between the germline ends. CDR3 nucleotide sequence: TGTGCCAGCAGCGTAGACGGGGAACCAGGGGAGCTGTTTTTT. Encoded protein: CASSVDGEPGELFF.

The chain employs TRBV18 and TRBJ1-4, with D possibly TRBD1 on 5 matching bases. This CDR3 contains 14 residues. The V end was cut by 6 bases, the J end by 8 bases, with 16 bases between. Germline V CDR1 and CDR2: KGHSH, LQKENI. This chain's CDR3 is CASSRGRVDEKLFF. CDR3 nucleotides: TGTGCCAGCTCCCGAGGCAGGGTTGACGAAAAACTGTTTTTT.

This clone was observed a single time. V and J are TRBV29-1 and TRBJ2-7; tentative D call: TRBD1 (6 bases). The CDR3 runs 14 residues. With 7 bases removed from V and 6 bases from J, the gap between germline ends came to 22 bases. Germline-derived CDR1 and CDR2 are SQVTM and ANQGSEA. The CDR3 protein is CSAELRDKAREQYF. Here the CDR3 DNA reads TGCAGCGCCGAACTACGGGACAAGGCCCGCGAGCAGTACTTC.

This clone was detected once. The DNA of the CDR3 is TGTGCCAGCAGTTCAACAGAATTTAGGGAGACCCAGTACTTC. Its protein product is CASSSTEFRETQYF. The V call is TRBV28, the J call TRBJ2-5; D remains unclear. V gave up 4 bases and J gave up 5 bases, with 14 bases separating them. This CDR3 comprises 14 residues. The germline V gene encodes CDR1 MDHEN and CDR2 SYDVKM.

The chain recombines TRBV29-1 with TRBJ2-5; D is undetermined. The germline V and J ends were trimmed by 4 bases and 5 bases, with 11 bases remaining between them. Germline values: CDR1 SQVTM, CDR2 ANQGSEA. The length of the CDR3 is 12 residues. The CDR3 nucleotides read TGCAGCGTTGTACGAGGCGCCGAGACCCAGTACTTC. Amino acids: CSVVRGAETQYF.

This clone came up a few times. The chain joins TRBV19 to TRBJ1-2; no clear D. Deletions cut 5 bases from V and 0 bases from J, with 10 bases between. Per the germline V gene, CDR1 is LNHDA and CDR2 is SQIVND (reference sequence). This CDR3 contains 14 residues. The CDR3 region has the DNA TGTGCCAGTAGTTTGACGGAGACTAACTATGGCTACACCTTC. It encodes CASSLTETNYGYTF.

The chain carries TRBV19 and TRBJ2-7; 9 positions match TRBD2. This CDR3 has 15 residues. Per the germline V gene, CDR1 is LNHDA and CDR2 is SQIVND (reference sequence). The trim removed 7 bases at V and 0 bases at J, leaving 7 bases unmatched. CDR3 amino acids: CASTRTSVNSYEQYF. In nucleotides, the CDR3 is TGTGCCAGTACCCGGACTAGCGTGAACTCCTACGAGCAGTACTTC. Complete variable domain (other parts from reference TRBV19 and TRBJ2-7): DGGITQSPKYLFRKEGQNVTLSCEQNLNHDAMYWYRQDPGQGLRLIYYSQIVNDFQKGDIAEGYSVSREKKESFPLTVTSAQKNPTAFYLCASTRTSVNSYEQYFGPGTRLTVT.